This T cell receptor beta chain was obtained from a study of beta chain features in type 1 diabetes. The study's findings and limits: TCRB CDR3s were moderately but significantly shorter in Type 1 diabetes patients in all four CD4+ subsets.

There are 13 residues in the CDR3. CDR1 is SQVTM, CDR2 ANQGSEA, per germline. V was pared by 7 bases and J by 4 bases, with 16 bases between. This clone was recorded a few times. Its antigen is unidentified. Sequencing targeted expressed TCRB transcripts, as all isolated RNA had been reverse transcribed. The protocol was immunoSEQ multiplex PCR, while the TCRdb copy is restricted to in-frame clones and leaves out a portion. The table lists more than 300,000 clones, 10% to 15% of them singletons. The sequencing sample was made of naive CD4+ T cells from blood. The origin of this receptor is a woman under 30 with type 1 diabetes. The chain carries TRBV29-1 and TRBJ1-2; D is unresolved. CDR3 sequence reads: CSAGQTGAYGYTF. The CDR3 DNA sequence: TGCAGCGCTGGTCAGACGGGTGCCTATGGCTACACCTTC.